The 2 T cell receptor beta chains below were found in one sample sequenced in a study of cytomegalovirus exposure and HLA in healthy donors. PCR used 60 Vbeta primers and 13 Jbeta primers. Sequenced by immunoSEQ multiplex PCR; TCRdb stores in-frame clones only, minus some. The sample includes about 190,000 clones, roughly 77% of them seen just once. The source material was PBMCs. The receptors stem from a man younger than 40 in good health and CMV-seropositive.

This clone was found a few times. The chain combines TRBV28 with TRBJ2-2; 7 nucleotides agree with TRBD1. The trim removed 3 bases at V and 5 bases at J, leaving 9 bases unmatched. Germline V gene sequence: CDR1 MDHEN, CDR2 SYDVKM. This CDR3 has 16 amino acids. The CDR3 nucleotides read TGTGCCAGCAGTTTTGAAAGAACAGGGGAAACCGGGGAGCTGTTTTTT. This translates into CASSFERTGETGELFF.

The chain links TRBV18 to TRBJ1-5; TRBD1 aligns across 8 bases. The length of the CDR3 is 18 residues. The germline CDR1 and CDR2 sequences are KGHSH and LQKENI. J gave up 0 bases and V 3 bases, and 10 bases lay outside the gene matches. CDR3 loop: CASSPQGTGGVSNQPQHF. Written as DNA, the CDR3 is TGTGCCAGCTCACCCCAGGGGACAGGCGGTGTTAGCAATCAGCCCCAGCATTTT.